The next 26 T cell receptor beta chains were all read from a single sample in a study of long-term antiretroviral therapy in people with HIV. Sequencing relied on immunoSEQ assay v3.0, run at survey level. Assay used: immunoSEQ multiplex PCR; TCRdb lists only in-frame clones, some missing. The sample yields some 20,000 clones, 85% to 95% seen once. The starting material was unsorted PBMCs, obtained 4.4 years after starting antiretroviral therapy. These receptors originate from a woman in her forties or fifties with HIV.

This clone has a single count. This rearrangement joins TRBV19 to TRBJ1-2, with TRBD1 matching 8 bases. V shed 5 bases and J 0 bases; nucleotides not matched to a gene: 11. The CDR3 is made up of 17 amino acids. Germline CDR1 reads LNHDA; CDR2 reads SQIVND (reference sequence). The CDR3 DNA reads as TGTGCCAGTAGTCCCAGGGGGCTGGTTCAAGCTAACTATGGCTACACCTTC. Encoded protein: CASSPRGLVQANYGYTF.

The CDR3, as DNA: TGTGCCTGGAGTGCCGGACAGGGTTTAGGCTACACCTTC. This codes for CAWSAGQGLGYTF. The V gene is TRBV30, the J gene TRBJ1-2; 8 positions agree with TRBD1. V lost 1 base to trimming and J lost 8 bases; unmatched junction nucleotides: 6. The CDR3 loop spans 13 amino acids. CDR1 is GTSNPN and CDR2 is SVGIG in the germline V gene (reference sequence).

The CDR3 is CASSPGNRANYGYTF. CDR3 DNA: TGTGCCAGCAGTCCCGGGAACAGAGCTAACTATGGCTACACCTTC. The genes are TRBV6-6 and TRBJ1-2; D gene uncertain. Trimming cost V 5 bases and J 0 bases, with 13 bases left between them. Germline V gene lookup returns CDR1 MNHNY and CDR2 SVGAGI (reference sequence). The CDR3 covers 15 residues.

The chain recombines TRBV2 with TRBJ1-1; the D is unclear. The germline gives CDR1 SNHLY, CDR2 FYNNEI. V was shortened by 3 bases and J by 4 bases, with 9 bases between the two germline ends. The CDR3 is 13 amino acids. In DNA, the CDR3 is TGTGCCAGCAGTGACTTCAGCGGCACTGAAGCTTTCTTT. Protein sequence: CASSDFSGTEAFF.

This clone has a single count. The chain carries TRBV6-6 and TRBJ2-7; tentatively, D is TRBD2 (6 bases). The V gene's germline CDR1 is MNHNY and CDR2 SVGAGI (reference sequence). This CDR3 contains 15 residues. The ends were cut back, 2 bases at V and 2 bases at J, with 13 bases in the middle. CDR3 nucleotide sequence: TGTGCCAGCAGTTACGCATTAGCGGCAACCTACGAGCAGTACTTC. Translating gives CASSYALAATYEQYF.

The rearrangement links TRBV2 to TRBJ2-2, with 9 bases lining up with TRBD1. The germline V gene encodes CDR1 SNHLY and CDR2 FYNNEI. With 3 bases clipped from V and 7 bases from J, the junction kept 3 bases outside the gene matches. There are 14 residues in the CDR3. The CDR3 is CASSDRQGGGELFF. CDR3 nucleotides: TGTGCCAGCAGTGATCGACAGGGGGGCGGGGAGCTGTTTTTT.

For the CDR3, the DNA is TGTGCCAGCAGCCTGACAGGGGGCGCGGACTATGGCTACACCTTC. Its translation: CASSLTGGADYGYTF. This chain uses TRBV6-5 with TRBJ1-2; 10 bases are a match to TRBD1. The CDR3 totals 15 residues. Germline assignment: CDR1 MNHEY and CDR2 SVGAGI. The V segment lost 6 bases and the J segment 3 bases; nucleotides outside the gene matches: 7.

The genes are TRBV4-1 and TRBJ2-1; D call uncertain. CDR1 MGHRA and CDR2 YSYEKL come from the germline V gene. The CDR3 totals 17 residues. Trimming removed 4 bases at V and 2 bases at J, with 18 bases between. The CDR3 nucleotides read TGCGCCAGCAGCCCCACAAGTCACGGGCTTCCCTACAATGAGCAGTTCTTC. Translation gives CASSPTSHGLPYNEQFF.

The chain has TRBV15 and TRBJ2-1; possibly TRBD2 for D (6 bases). Germline-derived CDR1 and CDR2 are LNHNV and YYDKDF (reference sequence). The CDR3 sequence is 15 residues long. The V end was cut by 8 bases, the J end by 4 bases, with 18 bases between. CDR3 DNA sequence: TGTGCCACCCTAAAACCGGGCGGGATATACAATGAGCAGTTCTTC. Translated, it gives CATLKPGGIYNEQFF.

This chain connects TRBV30 to TRBJ2-5; 8 bases are shared with TRBD1. The V gene's germline CDR1 is GTSNPN and CDR2 SVGIG (reference sequence). The CDR3 totals 14 residues. The J segment lost 2 bases and the V segment lost 3 bases, leaving 5 bases of the junction unmatched. The CDR3 sequence: CAWRGTGGQETQYF. Written as DNA, the CDR3 is TGTGCCTGGAGAGGGACAGGAGGGCAAGAGACCCAGTACTTC.

V gene TRBV2 combines with J gene TRBJ2-7, with D possibly being TRBD1 (6 bases). This CDR3 spans 15 amino acids. Germline V gives CDR1 SNHLY, CDR2 FYNNEI. V lost 3 bases, J lost 3 bases, and 15 bases lay in between. The DNA for the CDR3 is TGTGCCAGCAGTGAGGCCGGGACAATTATCTACGAGCAGTACTTC. As protein: CASSEAGTIIYEQYF.

The chain has TRBV18 and TRBJ1-6; 10 positions agree with TRBD1. V lost 5 bases, J lost 8 bases, and 3 bases stayed unmatched. The V gene's germline CDR1 is KGHSH and CDR2 LQKENI. CDR3 size: 14 residues. The CDR3 here is CASSGTGEHSPLHF. DNA for the CDR3: TGTGCCAGCTCAGGGACAGGGGAACATTCACCCCTCCACTTT.

This sequence joins TRBV25-1 and TRBJ1-1; no reliable D call. This CDR3 is 11 amino acids long. CDR1 is MGHDK and CDR2 is SYGVNS in the germline V gene. Between the trimmed V and J ends, which lost 7 bases and 4 bases, there was a span of 7 bases. CDR3 amino acids: CASNTGTEAFF. In DNA, the CDR3 is TGTGCCAGCAATACCGGCACTGAAGCTTTCTTT. Full variable domain (rest looked up from reference TRBV25-1 and TRBJ1-1): EADIYQTPRYLVIGTGKKITLECSQTMGHDKMYWYQQDPGMELHLIHYSYGVNSTEKGDLSSESTVSRIRTEHFPLTLESARPSHTSQYLCASNTGTEAFFGQGTRLTVV.

The chain carries TRBV7-9 and TRBJ2-7; D possibly corresponds to TRBD2 (5 bases). The germline V and J ends were trimmed by 7 bases and 4 bases, with 23 bases remaining between them. This CDR3 has 16 amino acids. Germline lookup yields CDR1 SEHNR and CDR2 FQNEAQ (reference sequence). The CDR3 DNA reads TGTGCCAGCATCCCCCTAACCGACTACCAACCGTACGAGCAGTACTTC. As protein: CASIPLTDYQPYEQYF.

V is TRBV6-5 and J is TRBJ1-1; no reliable D call. Germline CDR1 and CDR2: MNHEY and SVGAGI. The CDR3 spans 13 residues. Trimming removed 0 bases at V and 0 bases at J, with 2 bases between. DNA for the CDR3: TGTGCCAGCAGTTACTCGGTGAACACTGAAGCTTTCTTT. It encodes CASSYSVNTEAFF.

The rearrangement links TRBV10-2 to TRBJ1-3, with unresolved D. Germline V gene data show CDR1 as WSHSY and CDR2 as SAAADI. Trimming left V 2 bases short and J 0 bases short, with 11 bases between. The CDR3 spans 16 residues. The CDR3 DNA is TGCGCCAGCAGTGAGGCGCACAGAGCCTCTGGAAACACCATATATTTT. It specifies CASSEAHRASGNTIYF.

The chain combines TRBV7-2 with TRBJ1-1; D not certain. V was cut by 0 bases and J by 4 bases, with 6 bases left in between. Germline V gene sequence: CDR1 SGHTA, CDR2 FQGNSA. CDR3 size: 13 residues. CDR3: CASSLAAATEAFF. In nucleotides, the CDR3 is TGTGCCAGCAGCTTAGCGGCAGCCACTGAAGCTTTCTTT.

In its sample, this clone was seen once. The chain employs TRBV25-1 and TRBJ1-6, with D unresolved. This CDR3 has 15 residues. Germline values: CDR1 MGHDK, CDR2 SYGVNS. V lost 3 bases and J 5 bases, leaving 11 bases between the germline ends. This chain's CDR3 is CASSDWGGNNSPLHF. In nucleotides, the CDR3 is TGTGCCAGCAGTGACTGGGGTGGGAATAATTCACCCCTCCACTTT.

The chain employs TRBV12-5 and TRBJ2-3; 8 bases match TRBD2. CDR3 size: 15 residues. In germline, CDR1 is LGHNT, CDR2 FRNRAP. The ends lost 5 bases at V and 4 bases at J; junction bases unmatched: 8. CDR3 protein: CASGPGGLGADTQYF. Here the CDR3 DNA reads TGTGCTAGTGGTCCGGGAGGGCTAGGGGCAGATACGCAGTATTTT.

This chain connects TRBV4-2 to TRBJ1-1; 8 bases agree with TRBD1. The length of the CDR3 is 15 residues. Germline-derived CDR1 and CDR2 are LGHNA and YNFKEQ. Trimming cost V 1 base and J 1 base; bases outside gene matches: 2. The CDR3 DNA sequence: TGTGCCAGCAGCCAAGCGCAGGGGGCGAACACTGAAGCTTTCTTT. Protein: CASSQAQGANTEAFF.

This chain joins TRBV7-3 and TRBJ1-1, with D perhaps TRBD1 (6 bases). The CDR3 is 15 amino acids. Germline loops: CDR1 SGHTA, CDR2 FQGTGA. V dropped 1 base and J dropped 9 bases, with 18 bases sitting between them. CDR3 protein: CASSLRAGAREQAFF. As DNA, the CDR3 is TGTGCCAGCAGCTTAAGGGCGGGGGCCAGAGAACAAGCTTTCTTT.

The rearrangement joins TRBV19 to TRBJ1-5; D is undetermined. The CDR3 length is 15 residues. The germline V and J ends were trimmed by 3 bases and 5 bases, with 14 bases remaining between them. Germline-derived CDR1 and CDR2 are LNHDA and SQIVND (reference sequence). The CDR3 bases are TGTGCCAGTAGTATTAACCTAGGACTCTATCAGCCCCAGCATTTT. Amino acids: CASSINLGLYQPQHF. Complete variable domain (other parts from reference TRBV19 and TRBJ1-5): DGGITQSPKYLFRKEGQNVTLSCEQNLNHDAMYWYRQDPGQGLRLIYYSQIVNDFQKGDIAEGYSVSREKKESFPLTVTSAQKNPTAFYLCASSINLGLYQPQHFGDGTRLSIL.

The CDR3 protein is CATSRGTSSDTQYF. For the CDR3, the DNA is TGTGCCACCAGCAGAGGGACTTCCTCGGATACGCAGTATTTT. The chain carries TRBV15 and TRBJ2-3, with D maybe TRBD2 (5 bases). This CDR3 region has 14 residues. V lost 1 base to trimming and J lost 6 bases, with 11 bases between them. Germline assignment: CDR1 LNHNV and CDR2 YYDKDF (reference sequence).

The chain links TRBV5-4 to TRBJ1-2; a possible D gene is TRBD1 (6 bases). The germline V gene has CDR1 SGHNT and CDR2 YYREEE (reference sequence). Trimming left V 5 bases short and J 9 bases short, with 14 bases between. The CDR3 consists of 12 residues. CDR3 residues: CASSYDRIRYTF. The CDR3 DNA sequence: TGTGCCAGCAGTTATGACAGGATACGCTACACCTTC.

The genes are TRBV6-4 and TRBJ2-3; 8 positions match TRBD1. This CDR3 spans 17 amino acids. Trimming removed 10 bases from V and 0 bases from J; junction bases left unmatched: 15. In germline, CDR1 is MRHNA, CDR2 SNTAGT. The CDR3 nucleotides read TGTGCCAAAAAGGACAGGGTACTCATTGGTAGCACAGATACGCAGTATTTT. Translating it yields CAKKDRVLIGSTDTQYF.

The chain recombines TRBV21-1 with TRBJ2-5; the table's D call, TRBD1, has no DNA check behind it. TRBV21-1 is described as a pseudogene. CDR3 length equals 14 residues. This chain's CDR3 is CASQGVGVRETQYF. Here the CDR3 DNA reads TGTGCCAGTCAGGGGGTGGGGGTCCGGGAGACCCAGTACTTC.